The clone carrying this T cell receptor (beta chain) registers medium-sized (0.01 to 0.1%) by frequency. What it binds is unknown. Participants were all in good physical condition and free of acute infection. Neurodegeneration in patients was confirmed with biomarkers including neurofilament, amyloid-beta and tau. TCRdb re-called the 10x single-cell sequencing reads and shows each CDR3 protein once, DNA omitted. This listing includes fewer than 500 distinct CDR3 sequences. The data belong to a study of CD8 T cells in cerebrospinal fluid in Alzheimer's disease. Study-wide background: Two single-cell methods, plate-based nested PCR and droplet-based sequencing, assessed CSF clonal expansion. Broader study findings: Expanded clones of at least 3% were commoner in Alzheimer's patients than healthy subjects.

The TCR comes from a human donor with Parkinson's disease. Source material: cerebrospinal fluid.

This chain's CDR3 is CASSQRNTIYF. The rearrangement links TRBV14 to TRBJ1-3. This CDR3 has 11 residues. In germline, CDR1 is SGHDN, CDR2 FVKESK.